The sequence of this T cell receptor beta chain was determined in a study of cytotoxic CD8 clonotypes in ibrutinib-treated CLL. Germline V lookup: CDR1 SGHRS, CDR2 YFSETQ. The CDR3 consists of 17 residues. The J segment lost 5 bases and the V segment lost 2 bases, leaving 11 bases of the junction unmatched. The method was immunoSEQ multiplex PCR; TCRdb's version includes in-frame clones alone and lacks a portion of them. Here the sample spans approximately 200,000 clones, approximately 68% being singletons. This clone was counted once. Antigen specificity is unknown. Study-wide points: Stable or contracted on treatment, public clonotypes were also uncommon.

The receptor comes from a human donor with chronic lymphocytic leukemia. The genes are TRBV5-1 and TRBJ2-1; 9 nucleotides agree with TRBD2. This sample comprised PBMCs, obtained after 24 months of ibrutinib treatment. The CDR3 is CASSFRLAEMGDNEQFF. As DNA, the CDR3 is TGCGCCAGCAGCTTTAGACTAGCGGAGATGGGGGACAATGAGCAGTTCTTC.